This passage covers 2 T cell receptor beta chains from one sample sequenced in a study of shared clonotypes between healthy human individuals. Measured with immunoSEQ multiplex PCR; TCRdb has only the in-frame clones, and not every one. The table lists over a million clones, approximately 98.5% of them singletons. Specimen: naive CD4+ T cells sorted from blood. As for subset: CD45RA+ positively selected. These receptor sequences come from a man aged 25 to 45 in good health.

This rearrangement joins TRBV15 to TRBJ2-7; 12 nucleotides agree with TRBD1. This CDR3 has 16 amino acids. Germline V lookup: CDR1 LNHNV, CDR2 YYDKDF (reference sequence). The trim removed 1 base at V and 5 bases at J, leaving 6 bases unmatched. Here the CDR3 reads CATSRVYGTGGHEQYF. In DNA, the CDR3 is TGTGCCACCAGCAGAGTTTACGGGACAGGGGGCCACGAGCAGTACTTC.

V usage is TRBV9 and J usage is TRBJ2-1; tentative D call: TRBD1 (5 bases). The CDR3 is made up of 12 amino acids. Germline-derived CDR1 and CDR2 are SGDLS and YYNGEE. V lost 4 bases to trimming and J lost 9 bases, with 11 bases between them. CDR3 sequence: CASSLQGGEQFF. CDR3 bases: TGTGCCAGCAGCTTGCAGGGCGGTGAGCAGTTCTTC. The complete variable domain, with remaining parts taken from reference TRBV9 and TRBJ2-1, reads DSGVTQTPKHLITATGQRVTLRCSPRSGDLSVYWYQQSLDQGLQFLIQYYNGEERAKGNILERFSAQQFPDLHSELNLSSLELGDSALYFCASSLQGGEQFFGPGTRLTVL.